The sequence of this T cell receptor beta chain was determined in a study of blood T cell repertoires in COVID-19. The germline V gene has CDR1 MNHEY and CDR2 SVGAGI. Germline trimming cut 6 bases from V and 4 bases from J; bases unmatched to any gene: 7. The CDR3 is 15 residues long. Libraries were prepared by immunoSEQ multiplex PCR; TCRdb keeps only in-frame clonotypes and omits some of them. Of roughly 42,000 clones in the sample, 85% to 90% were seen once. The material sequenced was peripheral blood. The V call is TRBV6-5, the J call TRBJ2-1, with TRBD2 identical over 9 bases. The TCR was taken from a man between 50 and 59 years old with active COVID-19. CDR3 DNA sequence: TGTGCCAGCAGCGTCGCGGGGGGGATGTACAATGAGCAGTTCTTC. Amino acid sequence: CASSVAGGMYNEQFF.